Listed below are T cell receptor beta chains from one sample, sequenced in a study of blood T cell repertoires in COVID-19. Profiling relied on immunoSEQ multiplex PCR, and the TCRdb table lists in-frame clones only, not all of them. Of tens of thousands of clones in the sample, less than 90% were seen once. The sequenced sample consisted of peripheral blood. The receptors were gathered from a human donor with active COVID-19. The donor label of this sample is uncertain. Each CDR3 is given with its conserved first and last residue. A D gene is named only where the DNA matches it firmly. Clone sizes are given selectively: once, few, many, or a class where the clone is expanded.

>NA|once|TRBJ1-2|TRBV7-2
CASSFQGILYGYTF
TGTGCCAGCAGCTTCCAGGGCATCCTTTATGGCTACACCTTC
>NA|NA|TRBJ1-4|TRBV7-2
CASSFRGNEKLFF
TGTGCCAGCAGCTTTAGGGGGAATGAAAAACTGTTTTTT
>NA|NA|TRBJ1-3|TRBV4-1
CASSQEHRPSGNTIYF
TGCGCCAGCAGCCAAGAACACAGACCCTCTGGAAACACCATATATTTT
>NA|NA|TRBJ1-2|TRBV5-4
CASSLVGVDGYGYTF
TGTGCCAGCAGCTTGGTGGGAGTGGACGGCTATGGCTACACCTTC
>NA|NA|TRBJ2-7|TRBV12-5
CASGLVSRGKGEQYF
TGTGCTAGTGGTTTGGTATCAAGGGGCAAGGGCGAGCAGTACTTC
>NA|NA|TRBJ1-1|TRBV18
CASSSGQNTEAFF
TGTGCCAGCTCATCTGGACAGAACACTGAAGCTTTCTTT
>TRBD1|NA|TRBJ1-2|TRBV2
CASSEGTGTYGYTF
TGTGCCAGCAGTGAAGGGACAGGGACCTATGGCTACACCTTC
>TRBD2|NA|TRBJ2-1|TRBV11-2
CASSLERGGHNEQFF
TGTGCCAGCAGCCTAGAGCGGGGGGGACACAATGAGCAGTTCTTC
>TRBD1|NA|TRBJ2-2|TRBV11-2
CASSLIYGTGKAGELFF
TGTGCCAGCAGCTTGATTTATGGGACAGGGAAGGCCGGGGAGCTGTTTTTT
>NA|NA|TRBJ2-5|TRBV5-1
CASSLGGGNQVETQYF
TGCGCCAGCAGCTTGGGCGGGGGCAACCAGGTAGAGACCCAGTACTTC
>NA|few|TRBJ1-3|TRBV3-1/TRBV3-2
CASSSRGMSGNTIYF
TGTGCCAGCAGCTCCCGCGGGATGTCAGGAAACACCATATATTTT
>NA|NA|TRBJ2-5|TRBV5-5
CASSRTPKAQETQYF
TGTGCCAGCAGCAGGACACCGAAAGCCCAAGAGACCCAGTACTTC
>NA|NA|TRBJ1-5|TRBV7-2
CASSFQGNQPQHF
TGTGCCAGCAGCTTCCAGGGGAATCAGCCCCAGCATTTT
>NA|NA|TRBJ1-2|TRBV5-5
CASSLVANYGYTF
TGTGCCAGCAGCTTGGTAGCTAACTATGGCTACACCTTC
>NA|NA|TRBJ1-1|TRBV7-9
CASNRQVNTEAFF
TGTGCCAGCAATAGACAGGTAAACACTGAAGCTTTCTTT
>NA|NA|TRBJ2-2|TRBV21-1
CASSNRGVVNTGELFF
TGTGCCAGCAGCAACCGCGGGGTCGTGAACACCGGGGAGCTGTTTTTT
>NA|NA|TRBJ2-1|TRBV6-5
CASRFANEQFF
TGTGCCAGCAGGTTTGCGAATGAGCAGTTCTTC
>TRBD2|NA|TRBJ2-7|TRBV4-1
CASSQEAGGETYEQYF
TGCGCCAGCAGCCAAGAAGCGGGGGGCGAGACCTACGAGCAGTACTTC
>TRBD1|NA|TRBJ2-1|TRBV10-3
CAISTQGAHGAGAHNEQFF
TGTGCCATCAGCACACAGGGGGCGCATGGGGCGGGGGCTCACAATGAGCAGTTCTTC
>NA|NA|TRBJ1-1|TRBV18
CASSSGGATEAFF
TGTGCCAGCTCCTCGGGGGGGGCCACTGAAGCTTTCTTT
>TRBD1|NA|TRBJ1-3|TRBV19
CASRPQGARNTIYF
TGTGCCAGTAGGCCCCAGGGGGCCAGAAACACCATATATTTT
>NA|NA|TRBJ2-6|TRBV3-1/TRBV3-2
CASSQGGGLHSGANVLTF
TGTGCCAGCAGCCAAGGGGGGGGGCTCCACTCTGGGGCCAACGTCCTGACTTTC
>NA|NA|TRBJ1-2|TRBV4-1
CASSQELRLYYGYTF
TGCGCCAGCAGCCAAGAACTAAGGCTCTACTATGGCTACACCTTC
>TRBD1|NA|TRBJ1-2|TRBV5-8
CASSVDRGNYGYTF
TGTGCCAGCAGCGTTGACAGGGGCAACTATGGCTACACCTTC
>TRBD2|NA|TRBJ2-1|TRBV7-3
CASSLGLGRNEQFF
TGTGCCAGCAGCCTGGGACTAGGACGCAATGAGCAGTTCTTC
>TRBD2|NA|TRBJ2-1|TRBV2
CASSEIAGAYNEQFF
TGTGCCAGCAGTGAAATAGCGGGGGCCTACAATGAGCAGTTCTTC
>NA|NA|TRBJ1-6|TRBV6-1
CASSESQGTPLHF
TGTGCCAGCAGTGAAAGCCAGGGGACACCCCTCCACTTT
>TRBD2|NA|TRBJ2-7|TRBV15
CATSDSGTSGGDEQYF
TGTGCCACCAGCGATTCCGGGACTAGCGGGGGCGACGAGCAGTACTTC
>NA|NA|TRBJ1-2|TRBV4-1
CASSRLMTAKEGYTF
TGCGCCAGCAGCCGTCTGATGACAGCTAAGGAGGGCTACACCTTC
>NA|NA|TRBJ1-6|TRBV7-9
CASMRDSPLHF
TGTGCCAGCATGAGGGATTCACCCCTCCACTTT
>NA|few|TRBJ1-1|TRBV7-2
CASSFRGTANTEAFF
TGTGCCAGCAGCTTCCGAGGCACGGCTAACACTGAAGCTTTCTTT
>TRBD1|NA|TRBJ1-1|TRBV7-2
CASSLRGGTGALNTEAFF
TGTGCCAGCAGCTTACGGGGGGGGACAGGGGCCCTGAACACTGAAGCTTTCTTT
>TRBD2|NA|TRBJ2-5|TRBV19
CASSIRPAGVGETQYF
TGTGCCAGTAGTATTCGCCCAGCGGGGGTAGGAGAGACCCAGTACTTC
>TRBD2|NA|TRBJ2-7|TRBV13
CASSLEASGGTFDEQYF
TGTGCCAGCAGCTTAGAAGCTAGCGGGGGAACTTTTGACGAGCAGTACTTC
>NA|NA|TRBJ1-1|TRBV5-6
CASNLALTLNTEAFF
TGTGCCAGCAACCTAGCCTTAACTTTGAACACTGAAGCTTTCTTT
>TRBD1|NA|TRBJ1-2|TRBV7-2
CASSPSQGPYGYTF
TGTGCCAGCAGCCCCTCACAGGGGCCCTATGGCTACACCTTC
>TRBD1|NA|TRBJ2-3|TRBV6-5
CASPGTGRRSDTQYF
TGTGCCAGCCCCGGGACAGGGAGGAGGTCAGATACGCAGTATTTT
>NA|NA|TRBJ1-1|TRBV19
CASTTTRTVWTEAFF
TGTGCCAGTACCACCACCCGGACAGTATGGACTGAAGCTTTCTTT
>NA|NA|TRBJ1-2|TRBV7-9
CASSQPAGMLNYGYTF
TGTGCCAGCAGCCAGCCGGCAGGGATGCTAAACTATGGCTACACCTTC
>TRBD1|NA|TRBJ2-5|TRBV5-5
CASSSDRGTQETQYF
TGTGCCAGCAGCTCGGACAGGGGGACTCAAGAGACCCAGTACTTC
>NA|NA|TRBJ2-6|TRBV9
CASSGDRTSGANVLTF
TGTGCCAGCAGCGGCGACAGAACCTCTGGGGCCAACGTCCTGACTTTC
>NA|NA|TRBJ1-2|TRBV2
CASRVTGSGYTF
TGTGCCAGCAGGGTTACAGGATCCGGCTACACCTTC
>NA|NA|TRBJ1-5|TRBV19
CASSIDYNQPQHF
TGTGCCAGTAGTATAGATTATAATCAGCCCCAGCATTTT
>TRBD1|once|TRBJ2-7|TRBV5-6
CASSLDKGQALSYEQYF
TGTGCCAGCAGCTTGGATAAGGGACAGGCTCTCTCCTACGAGCAGTACTTC
>NA|once|TRBJ2-2|TRBV25-1
CASRRQGNTGELFF
TGTGCCAGCAGACGACAAGGGAACACCGGGGAGCTGTTTTTT
>TRBD2|NA|TRBJ2-7|TRBV6-6
CASRELSGGAYEQYF
TGTGCCAGCAGGGAACTCAGCGGGGGGGCCTACGAGCAGTACTTC
>NA|NA|TRBJ2-1|TRBV7-6
CASRQTGEPYNEQFF
TGTGCCAGCAGGCAAACGGGGGAGCCTTACAATGAGCAGTTCTTC
>NA|NA|TRBJ2-6|TRBV12-3/TRBV12-4
CASTTSGANVLTF
TGTGCCAGCACCACATCTGGGGCCAACGTCCTGACTTTC
>TRBD1|once|TRBJ2-7|TRBV7-6
CASSPSAGTGSYEQYF
TGTGCCAGCAGCCCCAGCGCGGGGACAGGGTCCTACGAGCAGTACTTC
>NA|NA|TRBJ2-7|TRBV5-6
CASSRGSNSYEQYF
TGTGCCAGCAGCCGCGGGTCCAACTCCTACGAGCAGTACTTC
>NA|once|TRBJ1-1|TRBV7-2
CASRSEPSAEAFF
TGTGCCAGCAGATCCGAGCCGAGCGCTGAAGCTTTCTTT
>TRBD1|NA|TRBJ2-5|TRBV7-2
CASSLGAGGGQETQYF
TGTGCCAGCAGCTTAGGGGCAGGGGGCGGCCAAGAGACCCAGTACTTC
>NA|NA|TRBJ1-3|TRBV9
CASSVADFLSGNTIYF
TGTGCCAGCAGCGTAGCAGATTTTCTCTCTGGAAACACCATATATTTT
>TRBD2|NA|TRBJ2-3|TRBV6-2/TRBV6-3
CASSAGGDGADTQYF
TGTGCCAGCAGCGCGGGGGGAGATGGCGCAGATACGCAGTATTTT
>TRBD1|NA|TRBJ1-5|TRBV4-1
CASSQDGQGNQPQHF
TGCGCCAGCAGCCAAGATGGACAGGGGAATCAGCCCCAGCATTTT
>NA|NA|TRBJ1-2|TRBV4-3
CASSPESGLLGGYTF
TGCGCCAGCAGCCCCGAGTCGGGACTTCTTGGAGGCTACACCTTC
>NA|NA|TRBJ1-4|TRBV3-1/TRBV3-2
CASSQVTGEKLFF
TGTGCCAGCAGCCAAGTTACAGGTGAAAAACTGTTTTTT
>NA|NA|TRBJ2-7|TRBV5-6
CASSLGRRYEQYF
TGTGCCAGCAGCTTGGGGCGGCGCTACGAGCAGTACTTC
>NA|medium-sized|TRBJ1-1|TRBV6-4
CASSAGENTEAFF
TGTGCCAGCAGTGCAGGGGAGAACACTGAAGCTTTCTTT